This T cell receptor beta chain was sequenced in a study of cytomegalovirus exposure and HLA in healthy donors. Study results and caveats: A later examination showed that TCR association rates differed by HLA locus, with DRB1 most and HLA-C fewest.

V was pared by 2 bases and J by 0 bases, with 13 bases between. The CDR3 has 15 residues. Germline-derived CDR1 and CDR2 are GTSNPN and SVGIG (reference sequence). Details on this clone: Antigen specificity is unknown.

The PCR contained 60 Vbeta and 13 Jbeta primers. The method was immunoSEQ multiplex PCR; TCRdb's version includes in-frame clones alone and lacks a portion of them. The sample totals tens of thousands of clones. The genes are TRBV30 and TRBJ1-2; no firm D call. The material sequenced was PBMCs. The TCR originated in a woman between 35 and 50 years old in good health and CMV-seropositive. The CDR3 here is CAWSSAGSPNYGYTF. The CDR3 DNA follows: TGTGCCTGGAGTTCCGCGGGTAGTCCTAACTATGGCTACACCTTC.